A single sample gave rise to the 28 T cell receptor beta chains below, sequenced in a study of CD4 T cell repertoires in COVID-19. Some clones are missing from TCRdb's copy, which holds only in-frame ones; the method was immunoSEQ multiplex PCR. The table records roughly 360 clones, 30% of them present only once. CFSE-labeled cells were stimulated with autologous monocytes plus recombinant SARS-CoV-2 spike or nucleoprotein. Their cognate antigens are unknown. The source material was effector memory CD4+ T cells, cultured in vitro, sampled after recovery from COVID-19. The receptors come from a human donor who had COVID-19.

The chain uses TRBV5-1 and TRBJ2-5; D is unclear. This CDR3 is 12 amino acids long. Germline CDR1 SGHRS, CDR2 YFSETQ. V lost 1 base and J 4 bases, leaving 5 bases between the germline ends. CDR3 sequence (DNA): TGCGCCAGCAGCTTGAGTGGAGAGACCCAGTACTTC. It codes for CASSLSGETQYF.

V usage is TRBV7-2 and J usage is TRBJ1-1, with TRBD1 matching 7 bases. The ends lost 5 bases at V and 1 base at J; junction bases unmatched: 4. The CDR3 extends over 14 amino acids. Germline V gene lookup returns CDR1 SGHTA and CDR2 FQGNSA. For the CDR3, the DNA is TGTGCCAGCAGCCCCCGACAGGGGAACACTGAAGCTTTCTTT. Translating it yields CASSPRQGNTEAFF.

This clone was counted a few times. The rearrangement links TRBV9 to TRBJ1-3; D is unresolved. Germline-derived CDR1 and CDR2 are SGDLS and YYNGEE. Between the trimmed V and J ends, which lost 0 bases and 0 bases, there was a span of 10 bases. The CDR3 has 16 residues. The CDR3 is CASSVAQDFSGNTIYF. CDR3 coding DNA: TGTGCCAGCAGCGTAGCCCAGGACTTCTCTGGAAACACCATATATTTT.

Within the sample, this clone is medium-sized. V gene TRBV5-6 combines with J gene TRBJ2-3, with D hard to call. Germline V gene sequence: CDR1 SGHDT, CDR2 YYEEEE. V was clipped by 4 bases and J by 1 base, with 16 bases between them. The CDR3 length is 16 residues. This CDR3 is CASSPRWKRGTDTQYF. As DNA, the CDR3 is TGTGCCAGCAGCCCCAGATGGAAGCGTGGCACAGATACGCAGTATTTT.

This clone was counted only a few times. The chain couples TRBV2 to TRBJ2-7; no firm D call. With 5 bases removed from V and 0 bases from J, the gap between germline ends came to 11 bases. This CDR3 has 14 amino acids. Germline values: CDR1 SNHLY, CDR2 FYNNEI. The CDR3 coding sequence is TGTGCCAGCAGTTCGCCCCCTAGCTCCTACGAGCAGTACGTC. Translation: CASSSPPSSYEQYV.

Within the sample, this clone is medium-sized. The rearrangement uses TRBV19 and TRBJ2-2; D gene uncertain. The CDR3 extends over 12 amino acids. Germline V CDR1 and CDR2: LNHDA, SQIVND (reference sequence). The V end was cut by 3 bases, the J end by 6 bases, with 5 bases between. CDR3 DNA: TGTGCCAGTAGTATTTTTGCCGGGGAGCTGTTTTTT. Its translation: CASSIFAGELFF. Using reference TRBV19 and TRBJ2-2 for the parts outside the CDR3, the full variable domain is DGGITQSPKYLFRKEGQNVTLSCEQNLNHDAMYWYRQDPGQGLRLIYYSQIVNDFQKGDIAEGYSVSREKKESFPLTVTSAQKNPTAFYLCASSIFAGELFFGEGSRLTVL.

The V gene is TRBV2, the J gene TRBJ2-5; a possible D gene is TRBD1 (5 bases). Germline loops: CDR1 SNHLY, CDR2 FYNNEI. The CDR3 contains 16 residues. V shed 2 bases and J shed 0 bases, with 13 bases lying between them. The CDR3, as DNA: TGTGCCAGCAGTGAATCAGGACACACGTACCAAGAGACCCAGTACTTC. Its protein product is CASSESGHTYQETQYF.

In its sample, this clone is medium-sized (0.01 to 0.1%). The rearrangement uses TRBV2 and TRBJ2-2; D ambiguous. The CDR3 runs 12 residues. The ends were cut back, 6 bases at V and 2 bases at J, with 4 bases in the middle. Germline assignment: CDR1 SNHLY and CDR2 FYNNEI. The CDR3 DNA reads TGTGCCAGCAGGGAAAACACCGGGGAGCTGTTTTTT. This translates into CASRENTGELFF.

This clone is labeled hyperexpanded. The chain couples TRBV30 to TRBJ1-1; D is perhaps TRBD1 (6 bases). Per the germline V gene, CDR1 is GTSNPN and CDR2 is SVGIG (reference sequence). The CDR3 is made up of 12 amino acids. V lost 7 bases and J 1 base, leaving 10 bases between the germline ends. The CDR3 sequence: CAYNRENTEAFF. The CDR3 DNA sequence: TGTGCCTACAACAGGGAGAACACTGAAGCTTTCTTT. The full variable domain, its missing parts supplied by reference TRBV30 and TRBJ1-1, is SQTIHQWPATLVQPVGSPLSLECTVEGTSNPNLYWYRQAAGRGLQLLFYSVGIGQISSEVPQNLSASRPQDRQFILSSKKLLLSDSGFYLCAYNRENTEAFFGQGTRLTVV.

By sample share, this clone is large. The rearrangement uses TRBV11-2 and TRBJ1-3, with D maybe TRBD1 (6 bases). Germline CDR1 is SGHAT and CDR2 is FQNNGV. The CDR3 is 15 amino acids. V was clipped by 3 bases and J by 0 bases, with 9 bases between them. The CDR3 region is CASSLAGVSGNTIYF. The CDR3 region has the DNA TGTGCCAGCAGCTTGGCAGGGGTCTCTGGAAACACCATATATTTT. The entire variable domain, with the rest obtained from reference TRBV11-2 and TRBJ1-3, is as follows: EAGVAQSPRYKIIEKRQSVAFWCNPISGHATLYWYQQILGQGPKLLIQFQNNGVVDDSQLPKDRFSAERLKGVDSTLKIQPAKLEDSAVYLCASSLAGVSGNTIYFGEGSWLTVV.

This chain connects TRBV6-5 to TRBJ2-1; 7 bases map to TRBD1. The length of the CDR3 is 14 residues. With 6 bases clipped from V and 7 bases from J, the junction kept 9 bases outside the gene matches. Germline CDR1 is MNHEY and CDR2 is SVGAGI. In nucleotides, the CDR3 is TGTGCCAGCAGGCCACCGGGACAGCAAAATGAGCAGTTCTTC. It yields the protein CASRPPGQQNEQFF.

This chain connects TRBV3-1 (or the pseudogene TRBV3-2) to TRBJ2-7; D unresolved. The CDR3 spans 13 residues. Trimming cost V 4 bases and J 0 bases, with 7 bases left between them. CDR1 and CDR2 from the germline V gene are LGHDT and YNNKEL (reference sequence). Here the CDR3 DNA reads TGTGCCAGCAGCCCCTTAACCTCCTACGAGCAGTACTTC. Its protein is CASSPLTSYEQYF.

The chain employs TRBV4-3 and TRBJ2-6; the D is unclear. Trimming took off 1 base at V and 4 bases at J, with 11 bases between the two ends. The CDR3 consists of 16 residues. Germline loops: CDR1 LGHNA, CDR2 YSLEER. The DNA for the CDR3 is TGCGCCAGCAGCCAAGGATGGGCTGGCGGGGCCAACGTCCTGACTTTC. This codes for CASSQGWAGGANVLTF.

This clone was seen a handful of times. The chain is built from TRBV7-8 and TRBJ2-2, with a weak D call TRBD1 (6 bases). The germline gives CDR1 SGHVS, CDR2 FQNEAQ. The CDR3 is made up of 17 amino acids. Between the trimmed V and J ends, which lost 5 bases and 1 base, there was a span of 17 bases. This chain's CDR3 is CASSHWMLQGNTGELFF. CDR3 bases: TGTGCCAGCAGCCACTGGATGTTACAGGGGAACACCGGGGAGCTGTTTTTT.

The chain is built from TRBV5-1 and TRBJ1-4, with 10 bases identical to TRBD1. This CDR3 has 19 amino acids. V gave up 4 bases and J gave up 7 bases; unmatched junction bases: 19. From germline, CDR1 is SGHRS and CDR2 YFSETQ. The CDR3 DNA sequence: TGCGCCAGCAGCCAGAACCGGGACAGGGGCCACCTCGGTGGTGAAAAACTGTTTTTT. It specifies CASSQNRDRGHLGGEKLFF.

Only a few counts were recorded for this clone. This chain links TRBV3-1 (or the pseudogene TRBV3-2) with TRBJ2-3; the D gene is possibly TRBD2 (5 bases). Trimming pared 1 base from V and 0 bases from J, leaving 5 bases between. The CDR3 totals 14 residues. Germline CDR1 and CDR2: LGHDT and YNNKEL (reference sequence). For the CDR3, the DNA is TGTGCCAGCAGCCAAGCTAGCAGCACAGATACGCAGTATTTT. Encoded protein: CASSQASSTDTQYF.

The V call is TRBV29-1, the J call TRBJ1-2; D perhaps matches TRBD1 (6 bases). Looked up from germline, CDR1 is SQVTM and CDR2 is ANQGSEA. The V and J ends lost 7 bases and 2 bases respectively, with 14 bases between them. This CDR3 contains 13 residues. The CDR3 region is CSGWIGQNYGYTF. Here the CDR3 DNA reads TGCAGCGGTTGGATAGGACAGAACTATGGCTACACCTTC.

The gene calls are TRBV11-2 and TRBJ2-3; 10 bases match TRBD2. Germline lookup yields CDR1 SGHAT and CDR2 FQNNGV. V was pared by 5 bases and J by 4 bases, with 6 bases of the junction left unmatched. This CDR3 has 15 residues. The CDR3 nucleotides are TGTGCCAGCAGCCTTACTAGCGGGATATCAGATACGCAGTATTTT. It encodes CASSLTSGISDTQYF.

This chain connects TRBV18 to TRBJ1-3, with D unresolved. The V gene lost 6 bases and the J gene lost 1 base, with 16 bases spanning the gap. Germline V CDR1 and CDR2: KGHSH, LQKENI. The CDR3 contains 16 residues. The CDR3: CASSAWGGVSGNTIYF. CDR3 DNA sequence: TGTGCCAGCTCGGCGTGGGGTGGAGTTTCTGGAAACACCATATATTTT. Combining the CDR3 with reference TRBV18 and TRBJ1-3 gives the whole variable domain NAGVMQNPRHLVRRRGQEARLRCSPMKGHSHVYWYRQLPEEGLKFMVYLQKENIIDESGMPKERFSAEFPKEGPSILRIQQVVRGDSAAYFCASSAWGGVSGNTIYFGEGSWLTVV.

By sample fraction, this clone is large. The chain is built from TRBV19 and TRBJ1-1; D is uncertain. The CDR3 totals 11 residues. The germline CDR1 and CDR2 sequences are LNHDA and SQIVND (reference sequence). V lost 2 bases and J lost 4, with 2 bases in between. The CDR3 is CASSILTEAFF. CDR3 nucleotides: TGTGCCAGTAGTATACTCACTGAAGCTTTCTTT. Variable domain in full (rest from reference TRBV19 and TRBJ1-1): DGGITQSPKYLFRKEGQNVTLSCEQNLNHDAMYWYRQDPGQGLRLIYYSQIVNDFQKGDIAEGYSVSREKKESFPLTVTSAQKNPTAFYLCASSILTEAFFGQGTRLTVV.

V usage is TRBV7-2 and J usage is TRBJ2-1; TRBD2 matches at 14 bases. This CDR3 is built from 15 residues. V was clipped by 5 bases and J by 8 bases; unmatched bases: 5. The V gene's germline CDR1 is SGHTA and CDR2 FQGNSA. CDR3 nucleotides: TGTGCCAGCAGCCTGACTAGCGGGGGGGTTTATGAGCAGTTCTTC. Protein: CASSLTSGGVYEQFF.

Sample share makes this clone large (0.1 to 1%). The V and J genes are TRBV12-3 or TRBV12-4 and TRBJ2-1; D not certain. The CDR3 runs to 11 residues. V lost 3 bases and J 5 bases, leaving 2 bases between the germline ends. CDR3 region: CASSFDNEQFF. The CDR3 DNA follows: TGTGCCAGCAGTTTTGACAATGAGCAGTTCTTC.

This clone showed up just a few times. The chain couples TRBV30 to TRBJ1-1; D not resolved. V dropped 2 bases and J dropped 1 base, with 5 bases sitting between them. Germline V CDR1 and CDR2: GTSNPN, SVGIG (reference sequence). This CDR3 spans 12 amino acids. CDR3 DNA: TGTGCCTGGAGTAGGGAGAACACTGAAGCTTTCTTT. As protein: CAWSRENTEAFF.

By share of the sample, this clone is large. The chain employs TRBV12-3 or TRBV12-4 and TRBJ2-7; maybe TRBD1 (6 bases). Trimming pared 4 bases from V and 10 bases from J, leaving 17 bases between. The CDR3 has 13 amino acids. CDR3: CASSSTGRGVQYF. The DNA for the CDR3 is TGTGCCAGCAGTTCGACGGGCAGGGGTGTTCAGTACTTC.

The J gene is TRBJ2-7, the V gene TRBV27, with 7 nucleotides matching TRBD1. Germline V gene sequence: CDR1 MNHEY, CDR2 SMNVEV (reference sequence). Germline trimming cut 6 bases from V and 4 bases from J; bases unmatched to any gene: 15. The CDR3 has 16 residues. The CDR3 sequence is CASRLTGTARGYEQYF. The CDR3 bases are TGTGCCAGCAGATTAACCGGGACAGCGAGGGGTTACGAGCAGTACTTC.

This rearrangement joins TRBV6-1 to TRBJ2-1; D possibly corresponds to TRBD2 (5 bases). The ends were cut back, 4 bases at V and 5 bases at J, with 18 bases in the middle. CDR1 is MNHNS and CDR2 is SASEGT in the germline V gene. The CDR3 sequence is 16 residues long. The CDR3 DNA sequence: TGTGCCAGCAGTGGGGGAGTCCGAATTTCAGACAATGAGCAGTTCTTC. Encoded protein: CASSGGVRISDNEQFF.

In this sample, this clone is medium-sized. The sample holds other DNA sequences that translate to the same CDR3. The V call is TRBV18, the J call TRBJ1-2, with 11 bases identical to TRBD1. V was pared by 0 bases and J by 6 bases, with 3 bases of the junction left unmatched. Germline lookup yields CDR1 KGHSH and CDR2 LQKENI. The CDR3 sequence is 15 residues long. CDR3 sequence (DNA): TGTGCCAGCTCACCACCGGGACAGGGGGAACATGGCTACACCTTC. Its translation is CASSPPGQGEHGYTF.

This clone qualifies as medium-sized. This sequence joins TRBV4-1 and TRBJ1-4; 7 bases fit TRBD1. The junction had 9 bases not matched to a gene; V was cut back by 3 bases and J by 2 bases. In germline, CDR1 is MGHRA, CDR2 YSYEKL. The CDR3 contains 17 residues. The CDR3 reads CASSQAGTVRTNEKLFF. For the CDR3, the DNA is TGCGCCAGCAGCCAGGCGGGGACAGTGAGGACTAATGAAAAACTGTTTTTT.